The 6 T cell receptor beta chains below come from one sample, sequenced in a study of beta chain features in type 1 diabetes. Since all of the isolated RNA was reverse transcribed, expressed TCRB transcripts were what got sequenced. TCRdb's table, derived via immunoSEQ multiplex PCR, lists solely in-frame clones and lacks some. The table has some 640,000 clones, over 12% seen once. Regarding the study as a whole: People with Type 1 diabetes carried modestly yet significantly shorter TCRB CDR3s in all four CD4+ subsets.

These receptors' targets are unknown. The specimen sequenced was naive CD4+ T cells from blood. The origin of the receptors is a man aged 18 to 30 with type 1 diabetes.

The chain joins TRBV7-9 to TRBJ1-6; 9 positions match TRBD1. Unmatched junction bases numbered 7, after V lost 3 bases and J lost 10 bases. The CDR3 sequence is 15 residues long. Per germline, CDR1 SEHNR and CDR2 FQNEAQ (reference sequence). This CDR3 is CASSFRDRAGSPLHF. The CDR3 DNA is TGTGCCAGCAGCTTCCGGGACAGGGCAGGATCACCCCTCCACTTT.

The J gene is TRBJ2-1, the V gene TRBV6-5; D may match TRBD1 or TRBD2 (5 bases each). V lost 2 bases and J 12 bases, leaving 23 bases between the germline ends. Germline CDR1 reads MNHEY; CDR2 reads SVGAGI. The CDR3 is 16 amino acids. The CDR3 region is CASSYRPQPGPPGQFF. In nucleotides, the CDR3 is TGTGCCAGCAGTTACCGGCCACAGCCGGGACCTCCCGGGCAGTTCTTC.

The chain is built from TRBV10-3 and TRBJ1-2, with D possibly being TRBD1 (5 bases). In germline, CDR1 is ENHRY, CDR2 SYGVKD. V shed 4 bases and J shed 1 base, with 19 bases lying between them. There are 17 residues in the CDR3. CDR3 sequence: CAISGLNQGLDNYGYTF. The CDR3 region has the DNA TGTGCCATCAGTGGATTAAACCAGGGTTTGGATAACTATGGCTACACCTTC.

The chain uses TRBV29-1 and TRBJ1-3, with D hard to call. Deletions cut 5 bases from V and 0 bases from J, with 5 bases between. The CDR3 is 12 amino acids. The V gene's germline CDR1 is SQVTM and CDR2 ANQGSEA. CDR3 bases: TGCAGCGTTTTCACCTCTGGAAACACCATATATTTT. This sequence encodes CSVFTSGNTIYF.

This chain uses TRBV18 with TRBJ1-2; 7 bases match TRBD1. Trimming cost V 1 base and J 3 bases; bases outside gene matches: 5. The CDR3 spans 15 residues. In germline, CDR1 is KGHSH, CDR2 LQKENI. The CDR3 loop reads CASSPLEGADYGYTF. As DNA, the CDR3 is TGTGCCAGCTCACCACTAGAGGGGGCGGACTATGGCTACACCTTC. Full variable domain (outside the CDR3, taken from reference TRBV18 and TRBJ1-2): NAGVMQNPRHLVRRRGQEARLRCSPMKGHSHVYWYRQLPEEGLKFMVYLQKENIIDESGMPKERFSAEFPKEGPSILRIQQVVRGDSAAYFCASSPLEGADYGYTFGSGTRLTVV.

This chain uses TRBV9 with TRBJ1-3; 8 bases agree with TRBD1. V trimming: 4 bases; J trimming: 3 bases; junction bases outside the gene matches: 15. The CDR3 loop spans 18 amino acids. Germline V gene sequence: CDR1 SGDLS, CDR2 YYNGEE. In DNA, the CDR3 is TGTGCCAGCAGCCACACCCGATGGACAGGGCGGGATGGAAACACCATATATTTT. Translating gives CASSHTRWTGRDGNTIYF. The complete variable domain, with remaining parts taken from reference TRBV9 and TRBJ1-3, reads DSGVTQTPKHLITATGQRVTLRCSPRSGDLSVYWYQQSLDQGLQFLIQYYNGEERAKGNILERFSAQQFPDLHSELNLSSLELGDSALYFCASSHTRWTGRDGNTIYFGEGSWLTVV.